This TCR beta chain comes out of a study of T cell clones after liver transplantation. Study summary: Pre-transplant mixed lymphocyte reactions yielded third-party-reactive TCRbeta sequences as comparators for graft-donor-reactive sequences. General observations from the study: Compared with third party-reactive sequences, donor-reactive ones declined more, independent of withdrawal success. Migration into the graft, not deletion, may explain lost graft donor-reactive T cells.

Libraries were prepared by immunoSEQ multiplex PCR; TCRdb keeps only in-frame clonotypes and omits some of them. The sample holds 15,000 to 20,000 clones, 70% to 90% seen once. Germline CDR1 is SGHTA and CDR2 is FQGTGA. CDR3 length: 13 residues. Trimming stripped 5 bases from V and 9 bases from J, with 14 bases between. For this clone: Its antigen remains unidentified.

The sequence was collected from a human patient who received a liver transplant. The graft donor may have given rise to some T cells. The chain employs TRBV7-3 and TRBJ2-1, with D tentatively TRBD1 or TRBD2 (6 bases each). Source: CD8+ T cells from blood, taken around 50 months after liver transplant. CDR3 sequence (DNA): TGTGCCAGCAGCCCAGGAGGGGGGCTTGAGCAGTTCTTC. Translating it yields CASSPGGGLEQFF.